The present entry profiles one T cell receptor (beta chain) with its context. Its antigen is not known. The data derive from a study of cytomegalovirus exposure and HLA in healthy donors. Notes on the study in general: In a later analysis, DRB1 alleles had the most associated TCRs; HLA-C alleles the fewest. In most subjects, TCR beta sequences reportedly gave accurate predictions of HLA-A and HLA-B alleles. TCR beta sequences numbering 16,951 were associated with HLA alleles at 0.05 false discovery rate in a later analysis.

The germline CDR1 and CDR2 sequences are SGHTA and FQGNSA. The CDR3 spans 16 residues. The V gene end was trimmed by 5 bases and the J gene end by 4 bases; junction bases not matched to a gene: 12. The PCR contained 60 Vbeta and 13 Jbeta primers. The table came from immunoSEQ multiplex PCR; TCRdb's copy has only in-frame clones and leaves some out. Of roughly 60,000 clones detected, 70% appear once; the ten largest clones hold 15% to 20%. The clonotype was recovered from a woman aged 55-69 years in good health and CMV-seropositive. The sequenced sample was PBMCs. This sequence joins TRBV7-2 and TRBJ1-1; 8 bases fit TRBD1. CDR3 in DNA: TGTGCCAGCAGCGTCAGTTTCCCCGGACAGGGCACTGAAGCTTTCTTT. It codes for CASSVSFPGQGTEAFF.